This TCR beta chain appears in the sequencing data of a study of beta chain features in type 1 diabetes. This clone was counted only a few times. Antigen: not known. Regarding the study as a whole: Whether HLA type affects TCRB rearrangement stayed undetermined in the present work. For type 1 diabetes patients, VDJ junctions showed fewer insertions and more deletions. Shortening of TCRB CDR3s, moderate but significant, appeared in all four CD4+ subsets of Type 1 diabetes patients.

Expressed TCRB transcripts were sequenced after all isolated RNA was converted to cDNA. Assay: immunoSEQ multiplex PCR; the TCRdb copy retains only in-frame clones and omits some. The sample has more than 550,000 clones; around an eighth are singletons. Per the germline V gene, CDR1 is SGHTA and CDR2 is FQGTGA. Trimming cost V 3 bases and J 5 bases, with 5 bases left between them. CDR3 length: 12 residues. The rearrangement joins TRBV7-3 to TRBJ2-1; no firm D call. The source is a young man with type 1 diabetes. The sample was naive CD4+ T cells from blood. The CDR3 bases are TGTGCCAGCAGCTTGGACCACAATGAGCAGTTCTTC. Amino acid sequence: CASSLDHNEQFF.